One and the same sample provided the 18 T cell receptor beta chains below, sequenced in a study of blood T cell repertoires in COVID-19. Data came from immunoSEQ multiplex PCR; TCRdb stores just in-frame clones and leaves some out. The data contain roughly 250,000 clones, roughly four fifths of them singletons. Sequencing input: peripheral blood. These receptors were collected from a person between 65 and 79 years old with COVID-19, enrolled during active disease.

The chain combines TRBV18 with TRBJ1-3; TRBD1 matches 9 bases. V lost 5 bases to trimming and J lost 3 bases; unmatched junction nucleotides: 5. Germline CDR1 KGHSH, CDR2 LQKENI. The CDR3 has 15 amino acids. DNA for the CDR3: TGTGCCAGCTCATTGGACAGGGGAGGTGGAAACACCATATATTTT. Amino acid sequence: CASSLDRGGGNTIYF.

The chain couples TRBV29-1 to TRBJ1-5; D gene unclear. The length of the CDR3 is 13 residues. Trimming removed 4 bases from V and 9 bases from J, with 16 bases in between. The germline V gene encodes CDR1 SQVTM and CDR2 ANQGSEA. CDR3 bases: TGCAGCGTTGGGACGGCCCCTGGACTGCCCCAGCATTTT. It codes for CSVGTAPGLPQHF. The variable domain in full, completed from reference TRBV29-1 and TRBJ1-5, reads SAVISQKPSRDICQRGTSLTIQCQVDSQVTMMFWYRQQPGQSLTLIATANQGSEATYESGFVIDKFPISRPNLTFSTLTVSNMSPEDSSIYLCSVGTAPGLPQHFGDGTRLSIL.

V and J are TRBV11-3 and TRBJ2-1; D is perhaps TRBD2 (5 bases). Germline CDR1 and CDR2: SGHNT and YENEEA. V was trimmed by 2 bases and J by 0 bases, leaving 17 bases between them. This CDR3 comprises 18 residues. The CDR3 is CASSLSHMAGSSYNEQFF. CDR3 in DNA: TGTGCCAGCAGCTTATCGCATATGGCGGGTAGCTCCTACAATGAGCAGTTCTTC.

The chain recombines TRBV7-2 with TRBJ1-5; D ambiguous. CDR3 length equals 15 residues. Germline CDR1 SGHTA, CDR2 FQGNSA. V was clipped by 2 bases and J by 4 bases, with 12 bases between them. DNA of the CDR3: TGTGCCAGCAGCTTAAGTTTGACACCGAATCAGCCCCAGCATTTT. This gives the protein CASSLSLTPNQPQHF.

The chain carries TRBV4-2 and TRBJ1-2, with 7 positions matching TRBD1. V trimming: 3 bases; J trimming: 11 bases; junction bases outside the gene matches: 15. Per the germline V gene, CDR1 is LGHNA and CDR2 is YNFKEQ. The CDR3 covers 15 residues. The CDR3 sequence: CASSQGIRDSRTYTF. The CDR3 DNA sequence: TGTGCCAGCAGCCAGGGGATCCGGGACAGCCGGACGTACACCTTC.

This chain uses TRBV19 with TRBJ1-6; 7 positions match TRBD1. With 8 bases clipped from V and 6 bases from J, the junction kept 7 bases outside the gene matches. CDR3 length: 14 amino acids. Germline assignment: CDR1 LNHDA and CDR2 SQIVND (reference sequence). The DNA of the CDR3 is TGTGCCAGTGGCGGGACAGACTTTAATTCACCCCTCCACTTT. It translates to CASGGTDFNSPLHF. Based on the CDR3 plus reference TRBV19 and TRBJ1-6, the full variable domain is DGGITQSPKYLFRKEGQNVTLSCEQNLNHDAMYWYRQDPGQGLRLIYYSQIVNDFQKGDIAEGYSVSREKKESFPLTVTSAQKNPTAFYLCASGGTDFNSPLHFGNGTRLTVT.

CDR3 loop: CASTQGINQPQHF. In DNA form, the CDR3 reads TGTGCCAGCACACAGGGGATCAATCAGCCCCAGCATTTT. The chain couples TRBV18 to TRBJ1-5; 7 bases are a match to TRBD1. The trim removed 8 bases at V and 3 bases at J, leaving 4 bases unmatched. This CDR3 has 13 residues. Germline V gives CDR1 KGHSH, CDR2 LQKENI.

This clone was detected only a few times. This rearrangement joins TRBV30 to TRBJ1-1; D is uncertain. With 0 bases removed from V and 1 base from J, the gap between germline ends came to 6 bases. Per germline, CDR1 GTSNPN and CDR2 SVGIG (reference sequence). The CDR3 covers 13 residues. The CDR3 here is CAWSVQSNTEAFF. As DNA, the CDR3 is TGTGCCTGGAGTGTACAGTCGAACACTGAAGCTTTCTTT.

The chain carries TRBV5-4 and TRBJ2-7; 8 positions match TRBD2. Germline V gives CDR1 SGHNT, CDR2 YYREEE (reference sequence). Germline trimming cut 2 bases from V and 2 bases from J; bases unmatched to any gene: 9. This CDR3 is built from 16 residues. This CDR3 reads CASSLGSGTTPYEQYF. The DNA for the CDR3 is TGTGCCAGCAGCTTAGGTAGCGGGACGACCCCCTACGAGCAGTACTTC.

The rearrangement joins TRBV6-5 to TRBJ1-3, with D uncertain. The V end was cut by 6 bases, the J end by 0 bases, with 12 bases between. Germline CDR1 reads MNHEY; CDR2 reads SVGAGI. This CDR3 spans 15 amino acids. The CDR3 nucleotides read TGTGCCAGCAGCCGGACTGGCAACTCTGGAAACACCATATATTTT. This translates into CASSRTGNSGNTIYF.

V usage is TRBV7-2 and J usage is TRBJ1-1; D is perhaps TRBD1 (5 bases). Germline V CDR1 and CDR2: SGHTA, FQGNSA. Trimming left V 3 bases short and J 4 bases short, with 9 bases between. The CDR3 extends over 13 amino acids. For the CDR3, the DNA is TGTGCCAGCAGCTTTGTAAGGGGCACTGAAGCTTTCTTT. Translated, it gives CASSFVRGTEAFF. The variable domain in full, with the rest retrieved from reference TRBV7-2 and TRBJ1-1, is GAGVSQSPSNKVTEKGKDVELRCDPISGHTALYWYRQSLGQGLEFLIYFQGNSAPDKSGLPSDRFSAERTGGSVSTLTIQRTQQEDSAVYLCASSFVRGTEAFFGQGTRLTVV.

The chain recombines TRBV6-5 with TRBJ1-5; D is perhaps TRBD1 (6 bases). The germline V gene encodes CDR1 MNHEY and CDR2 SVGAGI. The CDR3 is 15 residues long. V shed 5 bases and J shed 0 bases, with 11 bases lying between them. CDR3 DNA: TGTGCCAGCAGTCCCCAGGGGAATAGCAATCAGCCCCAGCATTTT. It yields the protein CASSPQGNSNQPQHF.

The chain employs TRBV28 and TRBJ1-2; 8 bases fit TRBD1. V gave up 6 bases and J gave up 1 base; unmatched junction bases: 4. Germline V gene lookup returns CDR1 MDHEN and CDR2 SYDVKM. CDR3 size: 14 residues. The DNA for the CDR3 is TGTGCCAGCAGCCCAGGGGGCGATAACTATGGCTACACCTTC. It codes for CASSPGGDNYGYTF.

The chain joins TRBV28 to TRBJ2-4, with a tentative D call TRBD1 (6 bases). The germline gives CDR1 MDHEN, CDR2 SYDVKM. CDR3 size: 14 residues. The V end lost 8 bases, the J end lost 0 bases, and 11 bases lay between the germline ends. The CDR3 reads CASETGLAKNIQYF. Written as DNA, the CDR3 is TGTGCCAGCGAGACAGGTCTAGCCAAAAACATTCAGTACTTC.

The V gene is TRBV6-5, the J gene TRBJ1-5, with D unclear. Germline lookup yields CDR1 MNHEY and CDR2 SVGAGI. Trimming took off 2 bases at V and 6 bases at J, with 8 bases between the two ends. There are 13 residues in the CDR3. The CDR3 region is CASSYGRGQPQHF. The CDR3 nucleotides read TGTGCCAGCAGTTACGGCCGTGGTCAGCCCCAGCATTTT.

This chain links TRBV30 with TRBJ2-1, with a possible D match to TRBD1 (6 bases). V was pared by 8 bases and J by 2 bases, with 13 bases between. Germline V gene data show CDR1 as GTSNPN and CDR2 as SVGIG (reference sequence). The CDR3 runs 13 residues. This CDR3 is CAQDSWTYNEQFF. The CDR3, as DNA: TGTGCCCAGGACAGCTGGACCTACAATGAGCAGTTCTTC.

V is TRBV5-5 and J is TRBJ2-1; 10 nucleotides agree with TRBD2. CDR1 is SGHKS, CDR2 YYEKEE, per germline (reference sequence). There are 16 residues in the CDR3. V lost 4 bases, J lost 9 bases, and 13 bases stayed unmatched. The CDR3 protein is CASSPTRTSGGSEQFF. In nucleotides, the CDR3 is TGTGCCAGCAGCCCCACCCGGACTAGCGGAGGCAGTGAGCAGTTCTTC.

This sequence joins TRBV7-9 and TRBJ1-3, with 9 bases lining up with TRBD1. Germline V gene data show CDR1 as SEHNR and CDR2 as FQNEAQ (reference sequence). V lost 7 bases to trimming and J lost 5 bases; unmatched junction nucleotides: 9. The CDR3 runs to 15 residues. CDR3: CASNPGGTGRNTIYF. CDR3 DNA: TGTGCCAGCAACCCAGGAGGGACAGGGAGAAACACCATATATTTT.